The entry below gives a single T cell receptor beta chain sequence along with its context. Antigen unknown. This sample was included in a study of T cells in Graves' hyperthyroidism and ophthalmopathy. Study at large: Peripheral blood samples were taken at initial diagnosis, prior to any treatment.

Study-level results: Researchers found most expanded thyroid clonotypes above 0.001 in blood as well.

Uncontrolled infections, other autoimmune diseases, pregnancy or lactation led to exclusion of patients. From around 11 ml of fresh peripheral blood, PBMCs were isolated. TCR beta CDR3 region amplification was performed from RNA transcripts. HTBI primers were the set used in a first-round RT-PCR of the TCR CDR3. From the multiplex PCR reads, TCRdb called clonotypes with MiXCR, one entry per CDR3 protein. The table includes 94,000 or so distinct CDR3 sequences, about 51% detected once. The sequenced sample was blood. The clonotype was recovered from a woman aged 40 to 49 with Graves' hyperthyroidism.

Here the CDR3 reads CASSGTGQGETQYF. In DNA, the CDR3 is TGCGCCAGCAGCGGTACGGGACAGGGAGAGACCCAGTACTTC. The V and J genes are TRBV5-1 and TRBJ2-5; 9 nucleotides align to TRBD1. V lost 4 bases and J lost 4; bases outside the gene matches: 5. Germline assignment: CDR1 SGHRS and CDR2 YFSETQ. The CDR3 is 14 amino acids.